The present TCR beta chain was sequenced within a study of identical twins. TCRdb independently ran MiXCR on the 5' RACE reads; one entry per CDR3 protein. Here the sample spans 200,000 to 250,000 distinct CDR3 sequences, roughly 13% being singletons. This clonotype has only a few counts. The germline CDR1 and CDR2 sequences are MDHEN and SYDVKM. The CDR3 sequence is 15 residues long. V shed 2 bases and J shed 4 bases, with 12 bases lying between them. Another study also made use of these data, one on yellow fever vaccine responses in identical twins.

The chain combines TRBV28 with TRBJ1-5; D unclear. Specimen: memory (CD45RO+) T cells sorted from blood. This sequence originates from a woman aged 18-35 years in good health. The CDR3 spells CASSLKYSANQPQHF. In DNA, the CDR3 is TGTGCCAGCAGTTTAAAGTACTCAGCAAATCAGCCCCAGCATTTT.